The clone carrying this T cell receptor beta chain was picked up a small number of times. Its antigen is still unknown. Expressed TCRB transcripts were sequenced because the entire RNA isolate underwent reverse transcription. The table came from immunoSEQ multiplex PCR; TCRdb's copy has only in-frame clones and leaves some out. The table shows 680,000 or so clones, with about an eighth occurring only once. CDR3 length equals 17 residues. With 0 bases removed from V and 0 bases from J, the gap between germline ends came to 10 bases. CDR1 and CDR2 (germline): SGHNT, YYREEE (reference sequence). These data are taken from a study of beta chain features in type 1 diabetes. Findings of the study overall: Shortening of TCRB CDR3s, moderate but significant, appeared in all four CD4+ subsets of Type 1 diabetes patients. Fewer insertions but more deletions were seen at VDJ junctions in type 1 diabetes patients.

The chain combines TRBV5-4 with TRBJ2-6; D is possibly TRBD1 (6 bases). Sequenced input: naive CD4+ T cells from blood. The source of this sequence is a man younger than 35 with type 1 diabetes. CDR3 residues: CASSLATDSSGANVLTF. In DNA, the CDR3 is TGTGCCAGCAGCTTGGCGACGGACAGCTCTGGGGCCAACGTCCTGACTTTC. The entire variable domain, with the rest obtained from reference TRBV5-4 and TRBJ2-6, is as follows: ETGVTQSPTHLIKTRGQQVTLRCSSQSGHNTVSWYQQALGQGPQFIFQYYREEENGRGNFPPRFSGLQFPNYSSELNVNALELDDSALYLCASSLATDSSGANVLTFGAGSRLTVL.